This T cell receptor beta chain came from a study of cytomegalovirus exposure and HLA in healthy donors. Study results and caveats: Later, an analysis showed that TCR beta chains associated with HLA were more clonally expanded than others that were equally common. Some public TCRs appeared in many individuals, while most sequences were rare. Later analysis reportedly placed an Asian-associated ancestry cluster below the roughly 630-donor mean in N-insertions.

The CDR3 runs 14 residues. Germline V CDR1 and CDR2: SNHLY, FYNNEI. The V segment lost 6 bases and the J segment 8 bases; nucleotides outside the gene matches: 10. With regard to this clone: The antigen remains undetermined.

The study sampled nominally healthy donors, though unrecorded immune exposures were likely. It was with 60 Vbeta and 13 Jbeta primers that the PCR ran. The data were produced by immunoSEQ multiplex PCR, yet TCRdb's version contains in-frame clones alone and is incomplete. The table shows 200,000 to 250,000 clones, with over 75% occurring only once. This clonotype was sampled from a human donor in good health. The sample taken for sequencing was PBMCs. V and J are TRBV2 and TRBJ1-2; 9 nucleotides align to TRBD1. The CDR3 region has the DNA TGTGCCAGCAGCAGGGAGGGACAGGGCAAGGGCTACACCTTC. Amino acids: CASSREGQGKGYTF.